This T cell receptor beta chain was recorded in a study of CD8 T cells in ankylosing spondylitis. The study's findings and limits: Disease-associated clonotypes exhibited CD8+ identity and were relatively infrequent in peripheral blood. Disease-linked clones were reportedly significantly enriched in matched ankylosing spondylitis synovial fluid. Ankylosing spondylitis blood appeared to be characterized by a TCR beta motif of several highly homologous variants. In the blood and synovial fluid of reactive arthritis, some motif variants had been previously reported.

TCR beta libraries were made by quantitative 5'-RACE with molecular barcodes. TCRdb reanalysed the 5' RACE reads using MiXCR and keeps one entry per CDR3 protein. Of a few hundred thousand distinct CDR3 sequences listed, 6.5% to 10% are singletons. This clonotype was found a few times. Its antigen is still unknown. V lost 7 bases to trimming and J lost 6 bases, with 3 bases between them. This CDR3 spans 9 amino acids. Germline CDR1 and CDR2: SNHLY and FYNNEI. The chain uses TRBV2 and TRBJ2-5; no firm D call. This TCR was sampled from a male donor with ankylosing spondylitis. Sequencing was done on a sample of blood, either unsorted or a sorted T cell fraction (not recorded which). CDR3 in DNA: TGTGCCAGCAAACAGACCCAGTACTTC. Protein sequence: CASKQTQYF.